Only a few counts were recorded for the clone carrying this T cell receptor (beta chain). Its target is not known. These data originate in a study of beta chain features in type 1 diabetes. Study observations and caveats: Patients with type 1 diabetes showed fewer VDJ junction insertions and more deletions. Moderate but significant shortening of TCRB CDR3s was recorded in all four CD4+ subsets from Type 1 diabetes patients. Researchers could not determine here whether HLA type influences TCRB rearrangement.

Since all of the isolated RNA was reverse transcribed, expressed TCRB transcripts were what got sequenced. Read counts averaged around 3.6 million for samples of naive, central memory and regulatory T cells. Sequenced by immunoSEQ multiplex PCR; TCRdb stores in-frame clones only, minus some. The data hold 500,000 to 650,000 clones, with 12% observed a single time. The CDR3 is made up of 15 amino acids. Losses at the gene ends were 4 bases for V and 2 bases for J; bases not matched to a gene: 2. Germline CDR1 reads SNHLY; CDR2 reads FYNNEI. This clonotype was obtained from a man under 40 with type 1 diabetes. The chain joins TRBV2 to TRBJ1-5; 10 bases line up with TRBD1. The specimen was naive CD4+ T cells from blood. CDR3 sequence (DNA): TGTGCCAGCAGTGGGGACAGGGGAGGCAATCAGCCCCAGCATTTT. It codes for CASSGDRGGNQPQHF.